Presented here are 29 T cell receptor beta chains from one specimen sequenced in a study of T-cell reconstitution after alpha-beta-depleted transplantation in children (TCRdb year 2016). The library was built by means of PCR. Sequenced using an Illumina HiSeq 2500. TCR libraries were prepared with molecular barcoding, using unique molecular identifiers to normalize TCRbeta repertoire quantification. TCRdb reanalyzed the raw reads on its own, using fastp at Q25 for trimming and MiXCR for clone calling, and kept in-frame beta chains. Each record represents a unique CDR3 protein, reported with the most common genes and DNA among its rows. This sample has approximately 240,000 distinct CDR3 sequences in its table, and roughly 10% of those were observed once. Of the sample, roughly 27% falls within the top ten clones. Reading the label with the study, this specimen's treatment or condition is: allogeneic hematopoietic cell transplantation with graft depleted of TCRalphabeta T cells and CD19 B cells.

Sequences were derived from PBMCs, sampled before TCRalphabeta/CD19-depleted stem cell transplant. These receptors were collected from a child less than two years old with acute myeloid leukemia, due to receive a stem cell transplant.

This clonotype came up many times. The chain joins TRBV20-1 to TRBJ2-1; 8 bases line up with TRBD2. CDR1 is DFQATT and CDR2 is SNEGSKA in the germline V gene (reference sequence). Trimming cost V 1 base and J 1 base; bases outside gene matches: 12. CDR3 length: 18 amino acids. For the CDR3, the DNA is TGCAGTGCTAGAGGCTGGAGCGGGAGTTTTGTGTCCTACAATGAGCAGTTCTTC. It translates to CSARGWSGSFVSYNEQFF.

As to this clonotype: The junction shows a germline mismatch at one end, possibly a read error. The rearrangement uses TRBV12-3 or TRBV12-4 and TRBJ2-1; 7 nucleotides match TRBD2. The CDR3 length is 16 residues. The CDR3, as DNA: TGTGCCAGTAGTTTAGCGAGGAACGGGAGGAAGAATGAGCAGTTCTTC. It translates to CASSLARNGRKNEQFF.

This clonotype was recorded many times. One end of the junction fails to match germline, which may point to a read error. J is TRBJ2-3 and V is TRBV29-1; D remains ambiguous. There are 13 residues in the CDR3. CDR1 and CDR2 from the germline V gene are SQVTM and ANQGSEA. Written as DNA, the CDR3 is TGCAGCGCTGAAGTCCTCGGCACAGATACGCAGTATTTT. Translated, it gives CSAEVLGTDTQYF.

In its sample, this clonotype was seen many times. The chain is built from TRBV20-1 and TRBJ2-1; 8 bases match TRBD2. The CDR3 is 13 amino acids. Losses at the gene ends were 4 bases for V and 3 bases for J; bases not matched to a gene: 2. Germline CDR1 DFQATT, CDR2 SNEGSKA (reference sequence). The CDR3: CSATGGLYNEQFF. The DNA of the CDR3 is TGCAGTGCTACGGGAGGGCTCTACAATGAGCAGTTCTTC.

This clonotype has at least ten counts. DNA of the CDR3: TGTGCCAGCAGCTTAGATGGCGTTGCAGGGTTCCCCGGGGAGCTGTTTTTT. Translating gives CASSLDGVAGFPGELFF. This chain links TRBV11-2 with TRBJ2-2, with a possible D match to TRBD1 (5 bases). Trimming removed 0 bases at V and 6 bases at J, with 17 bases between. The length of the CDR3 is 17 residues. Germline CDR1 reads SGHAT; CDR2 reads FQNNGV.

In its sample, this clonotype was seen many times. The chain has TRBV7-2 and TRBJ2-3; D is undetermined. V lost 1 base and J lost 0, with 8 bases in between. CDR3 length: 15 amino acids. Germline V gene sequence: CDR1 SGHTA, CDR2 FQGNSA. DNA of the CDR3: TGTGCCAGCAGCTTAGTCCCCCGGAGCACAGATACGCAGTATTTT. Its protein is CASSLVPRSTDTQYF.

This clonotype has ten or more counts. The V call is TRBV30, the J call TRBJ1-1; D is unresolved. This CDR3 comprises 13 residues. With 3 bases removed from V and 3 bases from J, the gap between germline ends came to 11 bases. The germline gives CDR1 GTSNPN, CDR2 SVGIG (reference sequence). The CDR3 nucleotides are TGTGCCTGGAGATACTGGAAAGACACTGAAGCTTTCTTT. Translation gives CAWRYWKDTEAFF.

Only a few counts were recorded for this clonotype. The V and J genes are TRBV6-5 and TRBJ2-1; D perhaps matches TRBD2 (6 bases). The germline V gene encodes CDR1 MNHEY and CDR2 SVGAGI. V lost 0 bases, J lost 4 bases, and 13 bases lay in between. This CDR3 is 16 amino acids long. The CDR3 coding sequence is TGTGCCAGCAGTTACTCGAAAAGCGGGTGGTACAATGAGCAGTTCTTC. Protein sequence: CASSYSKSGWYNEQFF.

This clonotype was recorded at least ten times. The chain links TRBV7-2 to TRBJ2-1; 13 positions match TRBD2. CDR1 SGHTA and CDR2 FQGNSA come from the germline V gene. V lost 4 bases to trimming and J lost 8 bases; unmatched junction nucleotides: 5. The CDR3 contains 15 residues. CDR3 DNA: TGTGCCAGCAGCTCCGGACTAGCGGGAGTATATGAGCAGTTCTTC. Amino acid sequence: CASSSGLAGVYEQFF.

This clonotype appeared many times. The V and J genes are TRBV7-8 and TRBJ2-3; D may be TRBD2 (6 bases). V lost 5 bases and J lost 10, with 16 bases in between. The germline CDR1 and CDR2 sequences are SGHVS and FQNEAQ. The CDR3 runs 13 residues. The CDR3 sequence is CASSPGGVGAQYF. In DNA form, the CDR3 reads TGTGCCAGCAGCCCCGGGGGAGTTGGTGCGCAGTATTTT.

There are many counts of this clonotype. V is TRBV11-2 and J is TRBJ2-7; unclear D gene. Germline-derived CDR1 and CDR2 are SGHAT and FQNNGV. The V end lost 1 base, the J end lost 5 bases, and 9 bases lay between the germline ends. The CDR3 sequence is 13 residues long. The CDR3 sequence: CASSLAGSNEQYF. In DNA, the CDR3 is TGTGCCAGCAGCTTAGCGGGTAGTAACGAGCAGTACTTC.

The chain employs TRBV11-2 and TRBJ1-1; D gene uncertain. V lost 4 bases and J lost 2, with 5 bases in between. CDR3 length: 12 amino acids. The germline CDR1 and CDR2 sequences are SGHAT and FQNNGV. The CDR3 loop reads CASSSGNTEAFF. Written as DNA, the CDR3 is TGTGCCAGCAGCTCAGGAAACACTGAAGCTTTCTTT. Full variable domain (remainder filled in from reference TRBV11-2 and TRBJ1-1): EAGVAQSPRYKIIEKRQSVAFWCNPISGHATLYWYQQILGQGPKLLIQFQNNGVVDDSQLPKDRFSAERLKGVDSTLKIQPAKLEDSAVYLCASSSGNTEAFFGQGTRLTVV.

This clonotype was detected many times. The V call is TRBV18, the J call TRBJ2-3; D is uncertain. Trimming removed 3 bases at V and 2 bases at J, with 12 bases between. From germline, CDR1 is KGHSH and CDR2 LQKENI. The CDR3 is 15 residues long. This chain's CDR3 is CASSPPQPPTDTQYF. CDR3 nucleotide sequence: TGTGCCAGCTCACCGCCACAGCCCCCCACAGATACGCAGTATTTT.

This clonotype was observed a few times. The J gene is TRBJ1-1, the V gene TRBV29-1; possibly TRBD1 for D (6 bases). Trimming removed 4 bases at V and 3 bases at J, with 12 bases between. From germline, CDR1 is SQVTM and CDR2 ANQGSEA. This CDR3 has 13 amino acids. CDR3 nucleotides: TGCAGCGTTGCAGACGACAGGTACACTGAAGCTTTCTTT. This sequence encodes CSVADDRYTEAFF.

This clonotype was counted ten times or more. This chain links TRBV5-1 with TRBJ1-1; D may be TRBD1 (5 bases). Germline V gives CDR1 SGHRS, CDR2 YFSETQ. V gave up 0 bases and J gave up 1 base, with 13 bases separating them. The length of the CDR3 is 16 residues. The CDR3 DNA is TGCGCCAGCAGCTTGGCCGGGGCGATTAAGAACACTGAAGCTTTCTTT. As protein: CASSLAGAIKNTEAFF.

This clonotype has a count of ten or more. The V and J genes are TRBV7-3 and TRBJ2-3; the match to TRBD2 covers 7 bases. The CDR3 is 13 residues long. In germline, CDR1 is SGHTA, CDR2 FQGTGA. V was clipped by 0 bases and J by 6 bases; unmatched bases: 0. CDR3 bases: TGTGCCAGCAGCTTAACCGGGGGGGATACGCAGTATTTT. Translation: CASSLTGGDTQYF.

This chain links TRBV5-1 with TRBJ2-2, with 9 bases lining up with TRBD2. The V and J ends lost 4 bases and 5 bases, in that order; junction bases with no gene match: 3. CDR1 and CDR2 (germline): SGHRS, YFSETQ. This CDR3 is built from 14 residues. The CDR3 nucleotides are TGCGCCAGCAGCCAACTAGCGGGTACCGGGGAGCTGTTTTTT. Its protein product is CASSQLAGTGELFF.

Ten or more counts support this clonotype. This rearrangement joins TRBV7-3 to TRBJ2-3; 7 bases line up with TRBD2. The CDR3 extends over 14 amino acids. Looked up from germline, CDR1 is SGHTA and CDR2 is FQGTGA. V was clipped by 1 base and J by 3 bases; unmatched bases: 1. CDR3 sequence: CASSLKAGTDTQYF. DNA of the CDR3: TGTGCCAGCAGCTTAAAAGCGGGGACAGATACGCAGTATTTT. The whole variable domain, remainder taken from reference TRBV7-3 and TRBJ2-3, is GAGVSQTPSNKVTEKGKYVELRCDPISGHTALYWYRQSLGQGPEFLIYFQGTGAADDSGLPNDRFFAVRPEGSVSTLKIQRTERGDSAVYLCASSLKAGTDTQYFGPGTRLTVL.

This clonotype was detected ten times or more. The CDR3 DNA follows: TGTGCCAGCTCACAGGGGGCCGTTCAGCCCCAGCATTTT. Protein sequence: CASSQGAVQPQHF. The chain links TRBV18 to TRBJ1-5, with 7 positions matching TRBD1. Per the germline V gene, CDR1 is KGHSH and CDR2 is LQKENI. J gave up 6 bases and V 4 bases, and 3 bases lay outside the gene matches. CDR3 length equals 13 residues.

In this sample, this clonotype turned up many times. The chain uses TRBV7-9 and TRBJ2-1; D ambiguous. The CDR3 loop spans 15 amino acids. Trimming shortened V by 6 bases and J by 7 bases, and 19 bases separated the two germline ends. Germline assignment: CDR1 SEHNR and CDR2 FQNEAQ (reference sequence). For the CDR3, the DNA is TGTGCCAGCAGTCATTGGTCGTTTCGCATTAATGAGCAGTTCTTC. This translates into CASSHWSFRINEQFF.

This clonotype showed up just a few times. J is TRBJ2-7 and V is TRBV5-1; D is ambiguous. The V gene's germline CDR1 is SGHRS and CDR2 YFSETQ. The V gene lost 4 bases and the J gene lost 1 base, with 6 bases spanning the gap. This CDR3 region has 12 residues. CDR3: CASSPPSYEQYF. Here the CDR3 DNA reads TGCGCCAGCAGCCCACCTTCCTACGAGCAGTACTTC.

This clonotype was counted at least ten times. This sequence joins TRBV12-2 and TRBJ2-5; the table's TRBD1 call for D was not verified on the DNA. TRBV12-2 is deemed a pseudogene. CDR3 length: 17 residues. The CDR3 sequence is CASRLEEGQGTQETQYF. The CDR3 nucleotides are TGTGCAAGTCGCTTAGAGGAGGGACAGGGGACCCAAGAGACCCAGTACTTC.

This clonotype was observed at least ten times. The gene calls are TRBV29-1 and TRBJ2-1; D is unresolved. This CDR3 is 13 amino acids long. Germline V lookup: CDR1 SQVTM, CDR2 ANQGSEA. Trimming cost V 2 bases and J 2 bases, with 7 bases left between them. CDR3 region: CSVELQPYNEQFF. CDR3 nucleotides: TGCAGCGTTGAACTCCAACCCTACAATGAGCAGTTCTTC.

V usage is TRBV6-5 and J usage is TRBJ1-6; D may be TRBD1 (5 bases). This CDR3 spans 16 amino acids. Germline V CDR1 and CDR2: MNHEY, SVGAGI. The V end lost 3 bases, the J end lost 0 bases, and 9 bases lay between the germline ends. The CDR3 nucleotides read TGTGCCAGCAGTTATAGGGGTCTCTCCTATAATTCACCCCTCCACTTT. This translates into CASSYRGLSYNSPLHF.

Ten or more counts support this clonotype. The rearrangement links TRBV28 to TRBJ2-5, with 8 bases lining up with TRBD1. The CDR3 runs to 14 residues. V shed 1 base, J shed 5 bases, and the junction held 3 bases outside the gene matches. Germline V gene sequence: CDR1 MDHEN, CDR2 SYDVKM. The CDR3 bases are TGTGCCAGCAGTTTATCGGGACAGGCTGAGACCCAGTACTTC. It encodes CASSLSGQAETQYF.

This clonotype was picked up many times. The chain recombines TRBV7-2 with TRBJ2-2, with D perhaps matching TRBD1 (6 bases). Looked up from germline, CDR1 is SGHTA and CDR2 is FQGNSA. Trimming pared 1 base from V and 5 bases from J, leaving 11 bases between. The CDR3 runs to 15 residues. CDR3 nucleotide sequence: TGTGCCAGCAGCTTAGACCACAGGGAAACCGGGGAGCTGTTTTTT. Translation: CASSLDHRETGELFF. Based on the CDR3 plus reference TRBV7-2 and TRBJ2-2, the full variable domain is GAGVSQSPSNKVTEKGKDVELRCDPISGHTALYWYRQSLGQGLEFLIYFQGNSAPDKSGLPSDRFSAERTGGSVSTLTIQRTQQEDSAVYLCASSLDHRETGELFFGEGSRLTVL.

This clonotype showed up many times. The chain joins TRBV6-5 to TRBJ1-2; TRBD1 matches 7 bases. Germline lookup yields CDR1 MNHEY and CDR2 SVGAGI. V was clipped by 0 bases and J by 1 base; unmatched bases: 8. This CDR3 region has 17 residues. The CDR3: CASSYSPQGVGNYGYTF. CDR3 nucleotides: TGTGCCAGCAGTTACTCCCCGCAGGGGGTGGGTAACTATGGCTACACCTTC.

V and J are TRBV15 and TRBJ2-3; no reliable D call. CDR1 is LNHNV and CDR2 is YYDKDF in the germline V gene (reference sequence). Trimming took 2 bases from V and 8 from J, leaving 8 bases between them. CDR3 length: 12 residues. This CDR3 is CATSRFPGTQYF. DNA of the CDR3: TGTGCCACCAGCAGATTTCCGGGTACGCAGTATTTT.

This clonotype turned up a few times. The rearrangement joins TRBV3-1 to TRBJ1-3; D unclear. The length of the CDR3 is 15 residues. Germline loops: CDR1 LGHDT, CDR2 YNNKEL (reference sequence). V was cut by 0 bases and J by 2 bases, with 8 bases left in between. In nucleotides, the CDR3 is TGTGCCAGCAGCCAAGATCTTTGGGCTGGAAACACCATATATTTT. Amino acids: CASSQDLWAGNTIYF.